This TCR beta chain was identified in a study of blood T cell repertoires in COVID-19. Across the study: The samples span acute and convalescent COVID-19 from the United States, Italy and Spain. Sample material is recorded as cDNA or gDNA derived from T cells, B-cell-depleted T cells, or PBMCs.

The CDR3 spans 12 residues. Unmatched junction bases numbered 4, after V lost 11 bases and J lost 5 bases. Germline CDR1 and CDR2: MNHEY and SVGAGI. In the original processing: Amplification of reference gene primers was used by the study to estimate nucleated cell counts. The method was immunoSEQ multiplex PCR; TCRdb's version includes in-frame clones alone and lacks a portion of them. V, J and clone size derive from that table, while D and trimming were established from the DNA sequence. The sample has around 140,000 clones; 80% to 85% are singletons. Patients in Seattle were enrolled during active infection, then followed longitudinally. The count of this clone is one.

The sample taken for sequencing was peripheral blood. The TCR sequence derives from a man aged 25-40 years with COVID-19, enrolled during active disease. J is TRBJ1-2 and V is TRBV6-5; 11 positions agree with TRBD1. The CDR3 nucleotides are TGTGCCGTGGGACAGGGGGTATATGGCTACACCTTC. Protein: CAVGQGVYGYTF.